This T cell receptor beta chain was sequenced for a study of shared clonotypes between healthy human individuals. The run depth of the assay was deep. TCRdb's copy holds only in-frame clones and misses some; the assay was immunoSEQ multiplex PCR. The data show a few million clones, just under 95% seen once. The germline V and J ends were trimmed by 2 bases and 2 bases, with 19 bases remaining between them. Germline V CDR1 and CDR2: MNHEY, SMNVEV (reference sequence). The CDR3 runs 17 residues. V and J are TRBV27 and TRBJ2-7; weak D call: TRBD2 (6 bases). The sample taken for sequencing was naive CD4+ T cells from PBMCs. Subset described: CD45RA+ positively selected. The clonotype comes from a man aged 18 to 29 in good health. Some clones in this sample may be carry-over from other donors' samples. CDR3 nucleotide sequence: TGTGCCAGCAGTTTACGTGCCCGGGACTTGTTCCCCTACGAGCAGTACTTC. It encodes CASSLRARDLFPYEQYF.